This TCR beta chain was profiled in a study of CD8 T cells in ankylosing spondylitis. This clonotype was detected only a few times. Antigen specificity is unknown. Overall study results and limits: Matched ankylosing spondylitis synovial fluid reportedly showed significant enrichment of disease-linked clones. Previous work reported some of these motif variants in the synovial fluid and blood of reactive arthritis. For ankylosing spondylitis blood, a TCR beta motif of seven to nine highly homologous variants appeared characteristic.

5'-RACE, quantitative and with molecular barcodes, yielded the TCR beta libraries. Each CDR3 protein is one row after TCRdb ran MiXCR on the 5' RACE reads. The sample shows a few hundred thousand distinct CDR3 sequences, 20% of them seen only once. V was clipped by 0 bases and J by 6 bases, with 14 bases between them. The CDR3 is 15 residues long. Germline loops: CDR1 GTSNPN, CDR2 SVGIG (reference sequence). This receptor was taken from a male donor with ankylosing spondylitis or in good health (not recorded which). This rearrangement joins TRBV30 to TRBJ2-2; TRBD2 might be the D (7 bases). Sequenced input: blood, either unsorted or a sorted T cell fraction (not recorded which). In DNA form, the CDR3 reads TGTGCCTGGAGTGTGTTGGGGGGGCCCTCCGGGGAGCTGTTTTTT. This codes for CAWSVLGGPSGELFF. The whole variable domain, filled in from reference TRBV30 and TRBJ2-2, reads SQTIHQWPATLVQPVGSPLSLECTVEGTSNPNLYWYRQAAGRGLQLLFYSVGIGQISSEVPQNLSASRPQDRQFILSSKKLLLSDSGFYLCAWSVLGGPSGELFFGEGSRLTVL.